The 31 T cell receptor beta chains reported below all come from one sample, sequenced in a study of T cells after yellow fever vaccination (dated by TCRdb to between 2017 and 2020). The library came from 5' RACE. TCRdb records Illumina NovaSeq 6000 as the sequencer. Clones were called with MiXCR by TCRdb after fastp trimmed the public reads at Q25, and only in-frame beta chains were retained. Duplicate CDR3 protein sequences are folded into a single record with the most common DNA and genes. Counted in this sample were about 300,000 distinct CDR3 sequences; less than 9.5% of them appeared once. Together, the top ten hold 3% to 4% of the sample. Explained via the paper, the treatment or condition label denotes: live attenuated yellow fever vaccine strain. Sequencing used CD4+ T cells sorted from PBMCs, obtained 5 days after the yellow fever booster vaccination. Every receptor here comes from a man aged 18-30 years who received the YFV17D yellow fever vaccine.

This clonotype was observed many times. The chain has TRBV29-1 and TRBJ2-3; no firm D call. Deletions cut 4 bases from V and 2 bases from J, with 7 bases between. Germline loops: CDR1 SQVTM, CDR2 ANQGSEA. There are 12 residues in the CDR3. CDR3 loop: CSVVGVTDTQYF. In DNA form, the CDR3 reads TGCAGCGTTGTCGGCGTCACAGATACGCAGTATTTT.

V usage is TRBV5-1 and J usage is TRBJ2-7, with TRBD2 matching over 9 bases. The CDR3 length is 16 residues. In germline, CDR1 is SGHRS, CDR2 YFSETQ. The V segment lost 4 bases and the J segment 0 bases; nucleotides outside the gene matches: 8. The CDR3: CASSVDSGGSSYEQYF. The CDR3 bases are TGCGCCAGCAGCGTGGATAGCGGGGGTTCCTCCTACGAGCAGTACTTC.

This clonotype showed up many times. The chain is built from TRBV4-1 and TRBJ2-4; 11 nucleotides line up with TRBD1. The CDR3 is made up of 15 amino acids. Germline-derived CDR1 and CDR2 are MGHRA and YSYEKL. V was clipped by 4 bases and J by 8 bases; unmatched bases: 7. This CDR3 is CASSPDRDRGDIQYF. The CDR3 bases are TGCGCCAGCAGCCCAGATCGGGACAGGGGGGACATTCAGTACTTC.

This clonotype turned up a few times. This chain connects TRBV24-1 to TRBJ1-2; possibly TRBD1 for D (5 bases). Germline assignment: CDR1 KGHDR and CDR2 SFDVKD. Trimming removed 4 bases at V and 3 bases at J, with 8 bases between. The CDR3 loop spans 13 amino acids. CDR3 sequence reads: CATSEGADYGYTF. DNA for the CDR3: TGTGCCACCAGTGAAGGGGCAGACTATGGCTACACCTTC.

The gene calls are TRBV18 and TRBJ2-7, with D perhaps assigned TRBD1 or TRBD2 (5 bases each). The CDR3 has 15 amino acids. The V gene lost 5 bases and the J gene lost 0 bases, with 14 bases spanning the gap. Germline-derived CDR1 and CDR2 are KGHSH and LQKENI. CDR3 DNA sequence: TGTGCCAGCTCAGCCGGGACCGAAAACTCCTACGAGCAGTACGTC. Translation gives CASSAGTENSYEQYV.

The chain uses TRBV6-5 and TRBJ1-1; TRBD1 aligns across 7 bases. The CDR3 totals 16 residues. The germline CDR1 and CDR2 sequences are MNHEY and SVGAGI. The V and J ends lost 4 bases and 5 bases, in that order; junction bases with no gene match: 13. This chain's CDR3 is CASSSGSDRAATEAFF. DNA for the CDR3: TGTGCCAGCAGTTCTGGATCTGACAGGGCGGCAACTGAAGCTTTCTTT.

The gene calls are TRBV5-4 and TRBJ2-3; 8 bases align to TRBD1. Germline assignment: CDR1 SGHNT and CDR2 YYREEE (reference sequence). With V trimmed by 8 bases and J by 1 base, 12 bases remained unmatched. CDR3 length: 16 residues. The CDR3 sequence: CASYGQGSFGTDTQYF. The CDR3 DNA reads TGTGCCAGTTACGGACAGGGCTCATTTGGCACAGATACGCAGTATTTT.

The chain couples TRBV6-2 or TRBV6-3 to TRBJ2-1; D is undetermined. The CDR3 loop spans 14 amino acids. V shed 7 bases and J shed 2 bases, with 12 bases lying between them. Germline lookup yields CDR1 MNHEY and CDR2 SVGEGT. CDR3 sequence (DNA): TGTGCCAGCATCCGAGATGGCACCTACAATGAGCAGTTCTTC. It codes for CASIRDGTYNEQFF.

This clonotype occurred a few times. The chain links TRBV3-1 to TRBJ2-5; TRBD2 aligns across 7 bases. The V and J ends lost 5 bases and 2 bases, in that order; junction bases with no gene match: 8. The V gene's germline CDR1 is LGHDT and CDR2 YNNKEL (reference sequence). There are 15 residues in the CDR3. CDR3 sequence reads: CASSDTLAVQETQYF. The CDR3 DNA reads as TGTGCCAGCAGCGACACTCTAGCGGTACAAGAGACCCAGTACTTC.

The chain combines TRBV6-6 with TRBJ2-5; D not certain. The CDR3 consists of 12 residues. Germline CDR1 and CDR2: MNHNY and SVGAGI (reference sequence). Deletions cut 0 bases from V and 5 bases from J, with 4 bases between. The CDR3 here is CASSYSKETQYF. The CDR3 DNA is TGTGCCAGCAGTTACTCGAAGGAGACCCAGTACTTC.

The sample holds a few counts of this clonotype. The chain employs TRBV30 and TRBJ1-3; D remains unclear. V was pared by 0 bases and J by 0 bases, with 6 bases between. The V gene's germline CDR1 is GTSNPN and CDR2 SVGIG (reference sequence). This CDR3 has 14 amino acids. CDR3 in DNA: TGTGCCTGGAGTGTGGGAGCCTCTGGAAACACCATATATTTT. Translating gives CAWSVGASGNTIYF. Complete variable domain (other parts from reference TRBV30 and TRBJ1-3): SQTIHQWPATLVQPVGSPLSLECTVEGTSNPNLYWYRQAAGRGLQLLFYSVGIGQISSEVPQNLSASRPQDRQFILSSKKLLLSDSGFYLCAWSVGASGNTIYFGEGSWLTVV.

This chain uses TRBV19 with TRBJ2-4; unclear D gene. CDR1 is LNHDA and CDR2 is SQIVND in the germline V gene (reference sequence). Between the trimmed V and J ends, which lost 3 bases and 8 bases, there was a span of 20 bases. The CDR3 is made up of 16 amino acids. In DNA, the CDR3 is TGTGCCAGTAGTATTATTTTGCATGGGCGAAGGGACATTCAGTACTTC. Its translation is CASSIILHGRRDIQYF.

The chain joins TRBV21-1 to TRBJ1-2; the table's D call TRBD1 went unverified against the DNA. TRBV21-1 is listed as a pseudogene. This CDR3 has 17 amino acids. CDR3 in DNA: TGTGCCAGCAGCAGCCCTCTGCGACAGGGAGATTCCTATGGCTACACCTTC. Translation gives CASSSPLRQGDSYGYTF.

This clonotype has just a few counts. The V gene is TRBV7-8, the J gene TRBJ2-3; 9 bases are a match to TRBD1. V lost 2 bases, J lost 3 bases, and 6 bases stayed unmatched. The germline V gene has CDR1 SGHVS and CDR2 FQNEAQ. The CDR3 runs to 16 residues. The CDR3 DNA sequence: TGTGCCAGCAGCTTAACTTGGACAGGGGATACAGATACGCAGTATTTT. Encoded protein: CASSLTWTGDTDTQYF.

The chain has TRBV20-1 and TRBJ2-4, with 12 nucleotides matching TRBD2. CDR3 size: 15 residues. V was pared by 0 bases and J by 9 bases, with 6 bases of the junction left unmatched. Germline V gene lookup returns CDR1 DFQATT and CDR2 SNEGSKA (reference sequence). CDR3 protein: CSARERTSGVGIQYF. In DNA, the CDR3 is TGCAGTGCTAGAGAGAGGACTAGCGGGGTGGGCATTCAGTACTTC.

This clonotype was counted a few times. The rearrangement uses TRBV9 and TRBJ1-6; D not resolved. The CDR3 sequence is 15 residues long. Germline V gene sequence: CDR1 SGDLS, CDR2 YYNGEE. Trimming cost V 1 base and J 3 bases, with 8 bases left between them. DNA of the CDR3: TGTGCCAGCAGCGTATCCCCCGACTATAATTCACCCCTCCACTTT. It codes for CASSVSPDYNSPLHF.

In this sample, this clonotype turned up a few times. This chain connects TRBV18 to TRBJ1-1, with TRBD1 identical over 11 bases. Germline-derived CDR1 and CDR2 are KGHSH and LQKENI. The J segment lost 5 bases and the V segment lost 9 bases, leaving 5 bases of the junction unmatched. The CDR3 consists of 13 residues. CDR3 DNA: TGTGCCAGTTCCGGACAGGGGGCGACTGAAGCTTTCTTT. Its protein product is CASSGQGATEAFF. The full variable domain, rest sourced from reference TRBV18 and TRBJ1-1, is NAGVMQNPRHLVRRRGQEARLRCSPMKGHSHVYWYRQLPEEGLKFMVYLQKENIIDESGMPKERFSAEFPKEGPSILRIQQVVRGDSAAYFCASSGQGATEAFFGQGTRLTVV.

J is TRBJ2-1 and V is TRBV5-1; TRBD1 matches at 11 bases. The CDR3 consists of 14 residues. With V trimmed by 4 bases and J by 8 bases, 5 bases remained unmatched. Germline V gene sequence: CDR1 SGHRS, CDR2 YFSETQ. CDR3 amino acids: CASSPGTGGDEQFF. The CDR3 nucleotides are TGCGCCAGCAGCCCCGGGACAGGGGGAGATGAGCAGTTCTTC.

In this sample, this clonotype turned up a few times. J is TRBJ2-3 and V is TRBV5-4, with 10 positions matching TRBD2. J lost 2 bases, V lost 3 bases, and 3 bases had no gene match. The CDR3 spans 15 residues. Germline values: CDR1 SGHNT, CDR2 YYREEE (reference sequence). CDR3 sequence: CASSSSGGTTDTQYF. The CDR3 region has the DNA TGTGCCAGCAGCTCTAGCGGGGGCACCACAGATACGCAGTATTTT.

The chain joins TRBV27 to TRBJ1-2; 8 bases line up with TRBD1. This CDR3 has 15 amino acids. Per germline, CDR1 MNHEY and CDR2 SMNVEV (reference sequence). Trimming at V came to 6 bases and at J to 6 bases, leaving 12 bases not matched to a gene. The CDR3 sequence is CASRLKPTGEHGYTF. DNA of the CDR3: TGTGCCAGCAGGCTAAAACCGACAGGGGAACATGGCTACACCTTC.

Written as DNA, the CDR3 is TGTGCCAGCAGCCAACAGGGGGCGGGCACCGGGGAGCTGTTTTTT. Its protein is CASSQQGAGTGELFF. This chain joins TRBV5-4 and TRBJ2-2; 9 bases are shared with TRBD1. CDR3 length: 15 residues. Germline trimming cut 4 bases from V and 4 bases from J; bases unmatched to any gene: 5. Germline CDR1 SGHNT, CDR2 YYREEE (reference sequence).

In its sample, this clonotype was seen many times. A much bigger clone sits one base away, suggesting this may be a read error. The chain has TRBV7-2 and TRBJ2-2; no firm D call. The germline V gene encodes CDR1 SGHTA and CDR2 FQGNSA. The CDR3 length is 12 residues. Trimming stripped 5 bases from V and 3 bases from J, with 4 bases between. The DNA for the CDR3 is TGTGCCAGCAGCCATTACACCGGGGAGCTGTTTTTT. The encoded protein is CASSHYTGELFF. Variable domain in full (rest from reference TRBV7-2 and TRBJ2-2): GAGVSQSPSNKVTEKGKDVELRCDPISGHTALYWYRQSLGQGLEFLIYFQGNSAPDKSGLPSDRFSAERTGGSVSTLTIQRTQQEDSAVYLCASSHYTGELFFGEGSRLTVL.

In this sample, this clonotype turned up many times. In nucleotides, the CDR3 is TGTGCTAGTGGTTTGAACACAGGGTCTCCACCCCGGGATGAGCAGTTCTTC. Its translation is CASGLNTGSPPRDEQFF. The rearrangement joins TRBV12-5 to TRBJ2-1; D possibly corresponds to TRBD1 (6 bases). Deletions cut 2 bases from V and 8 bases from J, with 22 bases between. Germline V CDR1 and CDR2: LGHNT, FRNRAP. CDR3 size: 17 residues.

CDR3 DNA sequence: TGTGCCAGCAGTTACTCACCCACCCGACAGGGGGTCTACGAGCAGTACTTC. It yields the protein CASSYSPTRQGVYEQYF. The J gene is TRBJ2-7, the V gene TRBV6-2 or TRBV6-3; 9 nucleotides agree with TRBD1. The V gene's germline CDR1 is MNHEY and CDR2 SVGEGT. V shed 0 bases and J 3 bases; nucleotides not matched to a gene: 9. The CDR3 covers 17 residues.

The sample holds many counts of this clonotype. The chain has TRBV29-1 and TRBJ1-2, with a weak D call TRBD1 (5 bases). The CDR3 runs to 14 residues. Looked up from germline, CDR1 is SQVTM and CDR2 is ANQGSEA. V dropped 2 bases and J dropped 2 bases, with 12 bases sitting between them. CDR3 in DNA: TGCAGCGTTGAACGCGGGGCGGAAAACTATGGCTACACCTTC. It specifies CSVERGAENYGYTF.

This clonotype was picked up a small number of times. This sequence joins TRBV4-1 and TRBJ1-4; D gene uncertain. This CDR3 spans 15 amino acids. Germline CDR1 MGHRA, CDR2 YSYEKL. The V and J ends lost 4 bases and 0 bases respectively, with 9 bases between them. The chain's CDR3 is CASSLGIATNEKLFF. DNA for the CDR3: TGCGCCAGCAGCCTAGGTATTGCAACTAATGAAAAACTGTTTTTT.

This clonotype was counted a few times. V and J are TRBV20-1 and TRBJ1-5; no clear D gene. V lost 5 bases and J lost 1, with 15 bases in between. This CDR3 has 15 amino acids. The germline CDR1 and CDR2 sequences are DFQATT and SNEGSKA (reference sequence). Written as DNA, the CDR3 is TGCAGTGCTCCCGGCCAAGCTGGGAGCAATCAGCCCCAGCATTTT. Translated, it gives CSAPGQAGSNQPQHF.

This clonotype was counted ten times or more. V and J are TRBV28 and TRBJ2-3; TRBD1 aligns across 10 bases. Germline values: CDR1 MDHEN, CDR2 SYDVKM. This CDR3 region has 15 residues. V dropped 7 bases and J dropped 1; count of bases not matched to a gene: 5. The CDR3 spells CASTWGTGGTDTQYF. In nucleotides, the CDR3 is TGTGCCAGCACCTGGGGGACAGGGGGCACAGATACGCAGTATTTT.

The chain recombines TRBV4-1 with TRBJ2-6; tentatively, D is TRBD1 or TRBD2 (5 bases each). The CDR3 is made up of 16 amino acids. Germline V gives CDR1 MGHRA, CDR2 YSYEKL. With 9 bases removed from V and 0 bases from J, the gap between germline ends came to 15 bases. The CDR3 DNA sequence: TGCGCCAGGGGGGACGGCTACTTCTCTGGGGCCAACGTCCTGACTTTC. Residues: CARGDGYFSGANVLTF.

There are many counts of this clonotype. The J gene is TRBJ1-5, the V gene TRBV6-2 or TRBV6-3; 8 bases map to TRBD1. The germline V gene encodes CDR1 MNHEY and CDR2 SVGEGT. This CDR3 region has 15 residues. Trimming took 6 bases from V and 5 from J; bases not matched to a gene: 9. In DNA, the CDR3 is TGTGCCAGCAGCAGGACAGGGTGGGGGCATCAGCCCCAGCATTTT. It yields the protein CASSRTGWGHQPQHF.

This clonotype was picked up a small number of times. The chain combines TRBV6-5 with TRBJ2-5, with D possibly matching TRBD2 (5 bases). Germline CDR1 reads MNHEY; CDR2 reads SVGAGI. Trimming cost V 6 bases and J 8 bases, with 10 bases left between them. The CDR3 runs to 11 residues. The CDR3 DNA sequence: TGTGCCAGCAGCGGACGGGGAACCCAGTACTTC. Protein: CASSGRGTQYF.